Each of the 5 T cell receptor beta chains below was sequenced from the same sample in a study of blood T cell repertoires in COVID-19. Repertoires were generated with immunoSEQ multiplex PCR, while TCRdb's copy carries only in-frame clones and drops some. The sample has 200,000 to 250,000 clones, under 90% seen once. Material for sequencing was PBMCs or T cells enriched from blood (not recorded which). These receptors were collected from a man between 60 and 75 years old who had recovered from COVID-19.

The chain is built from TRBV6-5 and TRBJ1-2, with D possibly being TRBD1 (6 bases). This CDR3 comprises 14 residues. V gave up 6 bases and J gave up 8 bases, with 19 bases separating them. CDR1 and CDR2 (germline): MNHEY, SVGAGI. CDR3 sequence: CASRSSSGAGGYTF. The CDR3 coding sequence is TGTGCCAGCAGGTCTAGTTCAGGGGCGGGCGGCTACACCTTC.

The sample holds one count of this clone. The chain employs TRBV6-5 and TRBJ1-2; D is perhaps TRBD1 (5 bases). Germline lookup yields CDR1 MNHEY and CDR2 SVGAGI. The CDR3 loop spans 16 amino acids. V was shortened by 1 base and J by 4 bases, with 16 bases between the two germline ends. The CDR3 region has the DNA TGTGCCAGCAGTTACTTGGGCAGGGAGGAGCTCTATGGCTACACCTTC. This translates into CASSYLGREELYGYTF.

The sample holds a few counts of this clone. J is TRBJ2-4 and V is TRBV4-3; 8 bases align to TRBD2. Germline V CDR1 and CDR2: LGHNA, YSLEER. This CDR3 spans 17 amino acids. V was clipped by 0 bases and J by 1 base; unmatched bases: 5. The CDR3 region is CASSQDRRGAAKNIQYF. CDR3 nucleotide sequence: TGCGCCAGCAGCCAAGATCGGCGGGGGGCGGCCAAAAACATTCAGTACTTC.

The V gene is TRBV5-8, the J gene TRBJ2-7; maybe TRBD1 (5 bases). CDR1 and CDR2 from the germline V gene are SGHTS and YDEGEE. The length of the CDR3 is 15 residues. V was pared by 4 bases and J by 0 bases, with 14 bases between. The CDR3 is CASSRESGPSYEQYF. Here the CDR3 DNA reads TGTGCCAGCAGCCGAGAATCAGGGCCCTCCTACGAGCAGTACTTC.

The chain employs TRBV5-5 and TRBJ1-4, with D maybe TRBD1 (6 bases). CDR1 SGHKS and CDR2 YYEKEE come from the germline V gene (reference sequence). The CDR3 loop spans 17 amino acids. Trimming removed 1 base at V and 0 bases at J, with 13 bases between. Here the CDR3 reads CASSLSGALTTNEKLFF. The CDR3 nucleotides read TGTGCCAGCAGCTTGTCAGGGGCACTTACAACTAATGAAAAACTGTTTTTT.